This T cell receptor (beta chain) was identified in a study of human T cells and chemical hapten exposure. Whole-study context: The sensitizing agent was 2% DPC, placed on around 2 cm by around 2 cm of upper inner arm skin.

The CDR3 runs to 13 residues. CDR1 is SGHRS, CDR2 YFSETQ, per germline. V was pared by 4 bases and J by 1 base, with 9 bases between. Time point described: patch test 3, about 24 weeks after DPC sensitization. Treatment in this sample: therapeutic diphenylcyclopropenone sensitization with weekly scalp DPC. Total RNA was isolated from whole blood that had not been fractionated. As concerns this clonotype: As yet, its antigen is unknown.

Authors' data handling: Samples ranged from 23,224 to 690,600 TCRs, with a median of about 96,000. MiXCR, applied by TCRdb to the RACE reads, yields one record per CDR3 protein. TCRdb, rather than the study authors, made the V and J calls. The sample yields 150,000 to 200,000 distinct CDR3 sequences, about 30% seen once. General observations from the study: High-frequency TCRs, those above 1 in 1000, stayed the same after DPC sensitization.

The specimen comprised whole blood, sampled in connection with sensitization to the hapten diphenylcyclopropenone (DPC). This TCR was sampled from a young woman with alopecia areata. Some clones in this sample may be carry-over from other donors' samples. The chain uses TRBV5-1 and TRBJ2-7, with a tentative D call TRBD2 (6 bases). Here the CDR3 DNA reads TGCGCCAGCAGCCGCGGGGTATCCTACGAGCAGTACTTC. Translated, it gives CASSRGVSYEQYF. Combining the CDR3 with reference TRBV5-1 and TRBJ2-7 gives the whole variable domain KAGVTQTPRYLIKTRGQQVTLSCSPISGHRSVSWYQQTPGQGLQFLFEYFSETQRNKGNFPGRFSGRQFSNSRSEMNVSTLELGDSALYLCASSRGVSYEQYFGPGTRLTVT.